These 14 T cell receptor beta chains originate from one sample sequenced in a study of T cells in Graves' hyperthyroidism and ophthalmopathy. From RNA transcripts, TCR beta CDR3 regions were amplified. When the TCR CDR3 underwent first-round RT-PCR, the HTBI primer set was used. MiXCR, run by TCRdb on the multiplex PCR reads, gives a single entry per CDR3 protein. The repertoire holds 800,000 or so distinct CDR3 sequences, about 38% seen once, with more than 7% in the top ten. What was sequenced was blood. Source of these receptors: a young man with Graves' hyperthyroidism.

Only a few counts were recorded for this clonotype. V gene TRBV4-1 combines with J gene TRBJ1-5, with a weak D call TRBD1 (6 bases). CDR3 length equals 14 residues. Trimming removed 4 bases at V and 7 bases at J, with 14 bases between. Looked up from germline, CDR1 is MGHRA and CDR2 is YSYEKL. The CDR3 reads CASSPSEGEQPQHF. The CDR3 coding sequence is TGCGCCAGCAGCCCGTCAGAGGGGGAACAGCCCCAGCATTTT.

This clonotype has at least ten counts. The genes are TRBV14 and TRBJ1-2; tentatively, D is TRBD1 (5 bases). V was pared by 0 bases and J by 6 bases, with 14 bases between. The V gene's germline CDR1 is SGHDN and CDR2 FVKESK. This CDR3 is 15 amino acids long. The CDR3 region has the DNA TGTGCCAGCAGCCAAGATCGGTCCAGGGTGGATGGCTACACCTTC. Translation gives CASSQDRSRVDGYTF.

This clonotype occurred a few times. The CDR3 DNA follows: TGCGCCAGCAGCCAAGACGGGATTAAAGAGACCCAGTACTTC. Protein: CASSQDGIKETQYF. This sequence joins TRBV4-3 and TRBJ2-5; a possible D gene is TRBD2 (5 bases). Trimming left V 0 bases short and J 3 bases short, with 8 bases between. Germline V lookup: CDR1 LGHNA, CDR2 YSLEER. The CDR3 is 14 residues long.

This clonotype was counted only a few times. The rearrangement links TRBV2 to TRBJ2-2; a weak D match, TRBD1 (5 bases). This CDR3 contains 15 residues. Germline V lookup: CDR1 SNHLY, CDR2 FYNNEI. V gave up 4 bases and J gave up 7 bases, with 16 bases separating them. CDR3 residues: CASSVQGGSIGELFF. In DNA, the CDR3 is TGTGCCAGCAGTGTCCAGGGTGGGTCGATCGGGGAGCTGTTTTTT.

The rearrangement links TRBV9 to TRBJ2-7, with D possibly TRBD1 on 6 matching bases. V gave up 4 bases and J gave up 2 bases, with 10 bases separating them. The CDR3 is made up of 13 amino acids. Per the germline V gene, CDR1 is SGDLS and CDR2 is YYNGEE. The CDR3 DNA is TGTGCCAGCAGCCGACAGGAGGCCTACGAGCAGTACTTC. Translation gives CASSRQEAYEQYF.

This clonotype has at least ten counts. The chain employs TRBV9 and TRBJ1-1; 8 bases are a match to TRBD1. Germline assignment: CDR1 SGDLS and CDR2 YYNGEE. Unmatched junction bases numbered 8, after V lost 3 bases and J lost 4 bases. The CDR3 is 15 amino acids. The CDR3 protein is CASSARGQGVTEAFF. In DNA form, the CDR3 reads TGTGCCAGCAGCGCACGAGGACAGGGTGTCACTGAAGCTTTCTTT.

This clonotype was observed at least ten times. This rearrangement joins TRBV20-1 to TRBJ1-1, with 9 bases identical to TRBD1. Germline loops: CDR1 DFQATT, CDR2 SNEGSKA (reference sequence). V trimming: 3 bases; J trimming: 0 bases; junction bases outside the gene matches: 5. The CDR3 is made up of 15 amino acids. The CDR3 DNA is TGCAGTGCTAGGGGGACAGGGACCATGAACACTGAAGCTTTCTTT. The encoded protein is CSARGTGTMNTEAFF.

This clonotype was observed many times. V and J are TRBV29-1 and TRBJ1-1; tentatively, D is TRBD1 (6 bases). Germline CDR1 SQVTM, CDR2 ANQGSEA. The CDR3 loop spans 17 amino acids. Trimming took off 5 bases at V and 3 bases at J, with 25 bases between the two ends. The CDR3 sequence: CSVPNGPGASSDTEAFF. CDR3 in DNA: TGCAGCGTTCCAAACGGGCCAGGGGCATCATCGGACACTGAAGCTTTCTTT. Variable domain in full (rest from reference TRBV29-1 and TRBJ1-1): SAVISQKPSRDICQRGTSLTIQCQVDSQVTMMFWYRQQPGQSLTLIATANQGSEATYESGFVIDKFPISRPNLTFSTLTVSNMSPEDSSIYLCSVPNGPGASSDTEAFFGQGTRLTVV.

The chain recombines TRBV7-9 with TRBJ2-7, with 7 bases matching TRBD1. CDR3 length: 15 residues. Trimming took 2 bases from V and 5 from J; bases not matched to a gene: 9. Germline V gene sequence: CDR1 SEHNR, CDR2 FQNEAQ (reference sequence). The CDR3 spells CASSLRGQGTHEQYF. CDR3 DNA sequence: TGTGCCAGCAGCTTAAGGGGGCAGGGGACCCACGAGCAGTACTTC. Together with reference TRBV7-9 and TRBJ2-7, the CDR3 gives the full variable domain: DTGVSQNPRHKITKRGQNVTFRCDPISEHNRLYWYRQTLGQGPEFLTYFQNEAQLEKSRLLSDRFSAERPKGSFSTLEIQRTEQGDSAMYLCASSLRGQGTHEQYFGPGTRLTVT.

V gene TRBV10-3 combines with J gene TRBJ2-5; TRBD1 might be the D (5 bases). In germline, CDR1 is ENHRY, CDR2 SYGVKD. This CDR3 comprises 15 residues. Trimming removed 4 bases from V and 5 bases from J, with 17 bases in between. The CDR3 is CAISALSVGAETQYF. CDR3 DNA sequence: TGTGCCATCAGTGCTTTATCGGTAGGGGCGGAGACCCAGTACTTC.

CDR3 region: CASSHPGQGFTF. The CDR3 DNA is TGCGCCAGCAGCCACCCCGGACAGGGGTTCACCTTC. The chain combines TRBV4-1 with TRBJ1-2; 9 nucleotides agree with TRBD1. The CDR3 sequence is 12 residues long. The V segment lost 3 bases and the J segment 13 bases; nucleotides outside the gene matches: 6. Germline CDR1 reads MGHRA; CDR2 reads YSYEKL.

The chain employs TRBV10-3 and TRBJ1-5; 8 bases align to TRBD1. CDR1 is ENHRY and CDR2 is SYGVKD in the germline V gene. The CDR3 has 12 amino acids. The CDR3 region has the DNA TGTGCTACAGGAGGGACAGGTCAGCCCCAGCATTTT. Its protein is CATGGTGQPQHF.

The gene calls are TRBV6-6 and TRBJ1-5; no reliable D call. V lost 6 bases, J lost 1 base, and 16 bases lay in between. Germline lookup yields CDR1 MNHNY and CDR2 SVGAGI (reference sequence). The CDR3 length is 16 residues. CDR3 DNA sequence: TGTGCCAGCAGGGACCCTGGCCGGGGAAGCAATCAGCCCCAGCATTTT. Its protein product is CASRDPGRGSNQPQHF.

This chain connects TRBV5-4 to TRBJ2-7; D is perhaps TRBD1 (7 bases). Trimming took off 3 bases at V and 7 bases at J, with 20 bases between the two ends. Germline V CDR1 and CDR2: SGHNT, YYREEE (reference sequence). CDR3 length: 15 amino acids. The CDR3 loop reads CASSSGGRGAREQYF. The CDR3 bases are TGTGCCAGCAGCTCGGGCGGCAGGGGGGCGCGTGAGCAGTACTTC. Based on the CDR3 plus reference TRBV5-4 and TRBJ2-7, the full variable domain is ETGVTQSPTHLIKTRGQQVTLRCSSQSGHNTVSWYQQALGQGPQFIFQYYREEENGRGNFPPRFSGLQFPNYSSELNVNALELDDSALYLCASSSGGRGAREQYFGPGTRLTVT.